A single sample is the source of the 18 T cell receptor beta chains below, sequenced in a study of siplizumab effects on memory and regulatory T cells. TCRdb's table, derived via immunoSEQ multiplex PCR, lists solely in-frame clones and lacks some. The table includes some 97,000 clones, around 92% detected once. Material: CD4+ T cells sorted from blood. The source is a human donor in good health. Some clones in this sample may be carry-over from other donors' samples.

The CDR3 bases are TGCAGTGTAGGGGAATCCTACGAGCAGTACTTC. Translation: CSVGESYEQYF. This chain links TRBV29-1 with TRBJ2-7; a weak D match, TRBD1 (5 bases). The CDR3 extends over 11 amino acids. Germline V gene sequence: CDR1 SQVTM, CDR2 ANQGSEA.

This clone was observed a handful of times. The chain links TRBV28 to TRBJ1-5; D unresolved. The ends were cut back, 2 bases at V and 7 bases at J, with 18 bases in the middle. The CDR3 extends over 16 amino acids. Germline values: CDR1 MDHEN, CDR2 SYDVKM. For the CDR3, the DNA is TGTGCCAGCAGTTTAGGTTCGGGAGGGATCGGACAGCCCCAGCATTTT. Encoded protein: CASSLGSGGIGQPQHF.

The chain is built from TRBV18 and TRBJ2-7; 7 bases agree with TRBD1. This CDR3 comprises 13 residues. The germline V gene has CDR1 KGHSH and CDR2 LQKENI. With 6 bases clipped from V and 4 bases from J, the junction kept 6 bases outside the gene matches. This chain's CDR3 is CASSRDREYEQYF. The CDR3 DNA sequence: TGTGCCAGCTCCCGAGACAGGGAGTACGAGCAGTACTTC.

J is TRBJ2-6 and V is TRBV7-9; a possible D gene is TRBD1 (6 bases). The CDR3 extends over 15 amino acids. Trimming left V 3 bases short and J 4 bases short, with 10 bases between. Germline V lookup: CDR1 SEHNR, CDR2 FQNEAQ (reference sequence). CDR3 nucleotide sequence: TGTGCCAGCAGCTTTGGACAGAAAGGGGCCAACGTCCTGACTTTC. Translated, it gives CASSFGQKGANVLTF.

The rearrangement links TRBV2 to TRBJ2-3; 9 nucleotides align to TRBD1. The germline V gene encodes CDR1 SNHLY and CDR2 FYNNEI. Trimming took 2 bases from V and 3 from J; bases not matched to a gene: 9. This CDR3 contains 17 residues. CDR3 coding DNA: TGTGCCAGCAGTGAAAGGGACAGGGTTGTTTCGACAGATACGCAGTATTTT. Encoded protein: CASSERDRVVSTDTQYF. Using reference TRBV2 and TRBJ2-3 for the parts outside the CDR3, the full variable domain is EPEVTQTPSHQVTQMGQEVILRCVPISNHLYFYWYRQILGQKVEFLVSFYNNEISEKSEIFDDQFSVERPDGSNFTLKIRSTKLEDSAMYFCASSERDRVVSTDTQYFGPGTRLTVL.

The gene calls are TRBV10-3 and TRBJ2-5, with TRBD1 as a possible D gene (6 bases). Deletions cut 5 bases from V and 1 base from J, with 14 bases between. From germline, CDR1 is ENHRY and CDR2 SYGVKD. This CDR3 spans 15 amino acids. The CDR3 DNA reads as TGTGCCATCAGTCCGGGACAAACATTCCAAGAGACCCAGTACTTC. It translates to CAISPGQTFQETQYF.

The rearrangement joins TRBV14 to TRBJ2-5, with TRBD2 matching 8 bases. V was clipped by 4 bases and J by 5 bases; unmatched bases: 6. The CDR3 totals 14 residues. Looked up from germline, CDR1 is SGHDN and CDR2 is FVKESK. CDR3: CASSRTSGGETQYF. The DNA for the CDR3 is TGTGCCAGCAGCCGAACAAGCGGGGGTGAGACCCAGTACTTC.

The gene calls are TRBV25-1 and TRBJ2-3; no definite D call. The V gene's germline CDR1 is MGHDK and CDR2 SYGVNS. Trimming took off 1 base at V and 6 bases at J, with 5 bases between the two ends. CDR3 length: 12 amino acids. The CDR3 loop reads CASSESRDTQYF. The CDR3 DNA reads TGTGCCAGCAGTGAATCCCGGGATACGCAGTATTTT.

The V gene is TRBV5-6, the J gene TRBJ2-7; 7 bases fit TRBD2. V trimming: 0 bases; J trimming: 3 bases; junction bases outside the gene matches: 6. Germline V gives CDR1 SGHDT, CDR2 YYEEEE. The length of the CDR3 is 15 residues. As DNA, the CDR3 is TGTGCCAGCAGCTTGGGGCTAGCGGTTCTCTACGAGCAGTACTTC. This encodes CASSLGLAVLYEQYF.

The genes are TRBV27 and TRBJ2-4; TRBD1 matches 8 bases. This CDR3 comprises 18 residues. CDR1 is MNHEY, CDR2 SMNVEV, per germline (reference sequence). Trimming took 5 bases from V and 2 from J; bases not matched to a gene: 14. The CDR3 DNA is TGTGCCAGCAGTCTGAGGACAGGGCCGGGGTCACCCAAAAACATTCAGTACTTC. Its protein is CASSLRTGPGSPKNIQYF.

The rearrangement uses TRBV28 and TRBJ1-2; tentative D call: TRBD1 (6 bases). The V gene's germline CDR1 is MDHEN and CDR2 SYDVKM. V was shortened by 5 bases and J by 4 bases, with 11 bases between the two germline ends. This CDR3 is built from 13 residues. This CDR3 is CASSQGITYGYTF. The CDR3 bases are TGTGCCAGCAGTCAGGGGATAACCTATGGCTACACCTTC.

In DNA, the CDR3 is TGTGCCTGCGTCCCCAGCTCCTACAATGAGCAGTTCTTC. Its translation: CACVPSSYNEQFF. This chain connects TRBV30 to TRBJ2-1; D remains unclear. From germline, CDR1 is GTSNPN and CDR2 SVGIG (reference sequence). The CDR3 spans 13 residues. Trimming removed 6 bases at V and 0 bases at J, with 9 bases between.

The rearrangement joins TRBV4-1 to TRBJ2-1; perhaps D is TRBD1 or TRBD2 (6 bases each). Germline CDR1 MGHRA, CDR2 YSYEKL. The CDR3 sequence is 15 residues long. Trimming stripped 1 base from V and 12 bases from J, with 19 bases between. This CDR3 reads CASSQGPGGRTRQFF. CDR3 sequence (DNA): TGCGCCAGCAGCCAAGGACCCGGGGGCAGAACTAGGCAGTTCTTC.

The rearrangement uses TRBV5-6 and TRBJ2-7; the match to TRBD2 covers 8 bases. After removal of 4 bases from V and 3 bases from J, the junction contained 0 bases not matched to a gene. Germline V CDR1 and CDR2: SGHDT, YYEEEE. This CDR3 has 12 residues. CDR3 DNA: TGTGCCAGCAGCCGGGAGGGCTACGAGCAGTACTTC. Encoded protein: CASSREGYEQYF. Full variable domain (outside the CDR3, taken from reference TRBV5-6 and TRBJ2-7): DAGVTQSPTHLIKTRGQQVTLRCSPKSGHDTVSWYQQALGQGPQFIFQYYEEEERQRGNFPDRFSGHQFPNYSSELNVNALLLGDSALYLCASSREGYEQYFGPGTRLTVT.

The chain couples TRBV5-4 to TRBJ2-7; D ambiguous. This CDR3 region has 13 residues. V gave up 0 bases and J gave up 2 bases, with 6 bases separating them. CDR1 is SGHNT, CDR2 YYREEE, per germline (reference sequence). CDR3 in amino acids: CASSLDNAYEQYF. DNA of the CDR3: TGTGCCAGCAGCTTGGACAACGCCTACGAGCAGTACTTC.

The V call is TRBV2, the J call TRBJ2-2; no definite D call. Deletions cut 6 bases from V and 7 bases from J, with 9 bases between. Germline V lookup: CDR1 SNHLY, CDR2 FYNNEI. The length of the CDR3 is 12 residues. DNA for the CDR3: TGTGCCAGCAGGTATCTAGGCGGGGAGCTGTTTTTT. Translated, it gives CASRYLGGELFF.

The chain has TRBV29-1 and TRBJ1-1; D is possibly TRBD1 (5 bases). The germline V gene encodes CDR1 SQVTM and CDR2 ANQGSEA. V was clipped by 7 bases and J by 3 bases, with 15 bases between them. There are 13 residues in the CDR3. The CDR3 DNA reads TGCAGCGCCCAACTTAGGGGAGACACTGAAGCTTTCTTT. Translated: CSAQLRGDTEAFF. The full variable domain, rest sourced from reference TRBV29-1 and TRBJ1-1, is SAVISQKPSRDICQRGTSLTIQCQVDSQVTMMFWYRQQPGQSLTLIATANQGSEATYESGFVIDKFPISRPNLTFSTLTVSNMSPEDSSIYLCSAQLRGDTEAFFGQGTRLTVV.

The chain's CDR3 is CASSPRLGELFF. CDR3 bases: TGTGCCAGCAGCCCCCGCCTCGGGGAGCTGTTTTTT. This sequence joins TRBV7-8 and TRBJ2-2, with D hard to call. V gave up 5 bases and J gave up 7 bases, with 8 bases separating them. Germline-derived CDR1 and CDR2 are SGHVS and FQNEAQ. The CDR3 consists of 12 residues.